A single sample is the source of the 8 T cell receptor beta chains below, sequenced in a study of T cell responses to AZD1222 COVID-19 vaccine listed by TCRdb under 2021. The time point label, as the study defines it: about 28 days (+/-7) after the second vaccine dose. The sample's treatment or condition, from its label and the paper: meningococcal conjugate vaccine given as trial control. Library method: the immunoSEQ multiplex PCR assay. Imported from immuneACCESS, the table was reduced by TCRdb to in-frame sequences with V and J called. These copies leave out some clones; in studies compared against another copy, an unresolved V gene accounts for under half, and the cause of the remainder is not known. The sample data list around 200,000 clones, and around 93% of these were observed just once. Clones ranked in the top ten supply 0.95% to 1.3% of the sample. Sequencing used peripheral blood, obtained 28 days after the second dose of the MenACWY control vaccine. These receptors originate from an adult who received the MenACWY meningococcal vaccine as a control.

This sequence joins TRBV5-1 and TRBJ2-7; 14 bases align to TRBD2. The CDR3 contains 18 residues. J gave up 0 bases and V 3 bases, and 8 bases lay outside the gene matches. In germline, CDR1 is SGHRS, CDR2 YFSETQ. CDR3 loop: CASSSRTSGGLLSYEQYF. Here the CDR3 DNA reads TGCGCCAGCAGCTCCAGGACTAGCGGGGGGCTTCTCTCCTACGAGCAGTACTTC.

The chain recombines TRBV29-1 with TRBJ2-7; D is tentatively TRBD1 or TRBD2 (6 bases each). Germline CDR1 is SQVTM and CDR2 is ANQGSEA. The CDR3 spans 13 residues. V shed 1 base and J shed 2 bases, with 9 bases lying between them. The CDR3 DNA reads TGCAGCGTTGAAGTAGGGGGGCCCTACGAGCAGTACTTC. It specifies CSVEVGGPYEQYF.

V is TRBV25-1 and J is TRBJ1-2; no definite D call. Per the germline V gene, CDR1 is MGHDK and CDR2 is SYGVNS. This CDR3 comprises 14 residues. Trimming pared 4 bases from V and 4 bases from J, leaving 13 bases between. The CDR3 DNA follows: TGTGCCAGCAGTGCTCCGGGCTACCCCTATGGCTACACCTTC. Its translation is CASSAPGYPYGYTF.

This chain connects TRBV5-5 to TRBJ1-3, with a tentative D call TRBD1 (6 bases). Between the trimmed V and J ends, which lost 1 base and 0 bases, there was a span of 14 bases. The CDR3 sequence is 17 residues long. Germline CDR1 reads SGHKS; CDR2 reads YYEKEE (reference sequence). CDR3 protein: CASSLNWDTNSGNTIYF. CDR3 nucleotide sequence: TGTGCCAGCAGCTTGAATTGGGACACGAACTCTGGAAACACCATATATTTT.

This rearrangement joins TRBV9 to TRBJ1-3, with D unclear. The CDR3 totals 17 residues. Trimming shortened V by 3 bases and J by 0 bases, and 16 bases separated the two germline ends. CDR1 is SGDLS, CDR2 YYNGEE, per germline. CDR3 region: CASSAQDLFSSGNTIYF. The CDR3 DNA sequence: TGTGCCAGCAGCGCCCAAGACCTATTTTCCTCTGGAAACACCATATATTTT.

V is TRBV7-2 and J is TRBJ2-7; TRBD2 matches at 12 bases. The CDR3 is made up of 16 amino acids. Trimming took 5 bases from V and 3 from J; bases not matched to a gene: 8. The germline CDR1 and CDR2 sequences are SGHTA and FQGNSA. DNA for the CDR3: TGTGCCAGCAGCAGCCCCCTAGCGGGGGGGCTCTACGAGCAGTACTTC. Protein product: CASSSPLAGGLYEQYF.

The chain joins TRBV3-1 (or the pseudogene TRBV3-2) to TRBJ2-7; 10 bases map to TRBD1. V trimming: 1 base; J trimming: 2 bases; junction bases outside the gene matches: 2. The V gene's germline CDR1 is LGHDT and CDR2 YNNKEL (reference sequence). This CDR3 is built from 15 residues. The CDR3 DNA reads TGTGCCAGCAGCCAAGGGGACAGGGGCCCCTACGAGCAGTACTTC. Translating gives CASSQGDRGPYEQYF.

In this sample, this clone turned up a few times. The chain employs TRBV4-2 and TRBJ1-1; D remains ambiguous. CDR1 is LGHNA, CDR2 YNFKEQ, per germline. Trimming removed 2 bases from V and 0 bases from J, with 1 base in between. There are 12 residues in the CDR3. CDR3 DNA sequence: TGTGCCAGCAGCCAACTGAACACTGAAGCTTTCTTT. Amino acid sequence: CASSQLNTEAFF.